This entry features one T cell receptor (beta chain) sequence. Its antigen is currently unknown. As for treatment: approximately nine-day PBMC culture with coronavirus spike peptide pools or control peptides (ViraFEST assay). This entry belongs to a study of vaccination and CD4 T cells after COVID-19. Study background: Control cultures used a CEFX viral epitope pool, an HIV-1 Nef peptide pool, or no peptide.

An Oncomine TCR Beta short-read assay was used to sequence the DNA from cultured CD4+ T cells. TCRdb re-derived calls from the PCR reads in MiXCR, one entry per CDR3 protein. This sample has 16,000 or so distinct CDR3 sequences, with 51% found just once. The V gene's germline CDR1 is KGHSH and CDR2 LQKENI. The CDR3 runs to 14 residues. V dropped 0 bases and J dropped 1 base, with 6 bases sitting between them. Sequenced input: CD4+ T cells from blood, cultured in vitro. This sequence joins TRBV18 and TRBJ1-1, with D maybe TRBD1 (5 bases). The receptor's source is a human donor who had recovered from COVID-19. CDR3 amino acids: CASSPPGGNTEAFF. CDR3 nucleotide sequence: TGTGCCAGCTCACCACCGGGGGGGAACACTGAAGCTTTCTTT.